Below, 14 T cell receptor beta chains from the same sample are listed, as sequenced in a study of OX40 agonist ivuxolimab in advanced cancers. Assay used: immunoSEQ multiplex PCR; TCRdb lists only in-frame clones, some missing. The data hold about 73,000 clones, with roughly 80% observed a single time. The material was CD4+ or CD8+ T cells sorted from blood, obtained in a trial of the OX40 agonist ivuxolimab. All receptors derive from an adult with an advanced solid tumor such as melanoma, head and neck, liver or kidney cancer.

This clone was detected a few times. V gene TRBV19 combines with J gene TRBJ1-3; possibly TRBD1 for D (5 bases). There are 14 residues in the CDR3. The germline CDR1 and CDR2 sequences are LNHDA and SQIVND (reference sequence). V lost 3 bases, J lost 6 bases, and 12 bases lay in between. This CDR3 reads CASSIPGIPNTIYF. CDR3 nucleotides: TGTGCCAGTAGTATCCCAGGGATCCCAAACACCATATATTTT.

In this sample, this clone turned up once. The rearrangement uses TRBV19 and TRBJ1-2, with 9 bases fitting TRBD1. Germline CDR1 and CDR2: LNHDA and SQIVND (reference sequence). The V and J ends lost 5 bases and 8 bases, in that order; junction bases with no gene match: 6. The CDR3 is 13 amino acids. The CDR3 spells CASSPGTGGGYTF. In nucleotides, the CDR3 is TGTGCCAGTAGTCCAGGAACAGGGGGCGGCTACACCTTC.

The chain is built from TRBV13 and TRBJ2-1; no reliable D call. The CDR3 spans 12 residues. Germline V gene lookup returns CDR1 PRHDT and CDR2 FYEKMQ (reference sequence). V dropped 5 bases and J dropped 4 bases, with 6 bases sitting between them. The CDR3 sequence is CASSTTYNEQFF. The CDR3 nucleotides are TGTGCCAGCAGCACCACATACAATGAGCAGTTCTTC. The complete variable domain, with remaining parts taken from reference TRBV13 and TRBJ2-1, reads AAGVIQSPRHLIKEKRETATLKCYPIPRHDTVYWYQQGPGQDPQFLISFYEKMQSDKGSIPDRFSAQQFSDYHSELNMSSLELGDSALYFCASSTTYNEQFFGPGTRLTVL.

The J gene is TRBJ2-5, the V gene TRBV11-2, with 12 bases fitting TRBD1. Germline V gene lookup returns CDR1 SGHAT and CDR2 FQNNGV. The V and J ends lost 7 bases and 0 bases, in that order; junction bases with no gene match: 6. The CDR3 consists of 16 residues. This chain's CDR3 is CASNPGQGAHQETQYF. The CDR3, as DNA: TGTGCCAGCAACCCGGGACAGGGGGCCCACCAAGAGACCCAGTACTTC.

This chain uses TRBV6-5 with TRBJ1-5; D remains ambiguous. Trimming removed 2 bases from V and 0 bases from J, with 2 bases in between. The CDR3 contains 13 residues. The V gene's germline CDR1 is MNHEY and CDR2 SVGAGI. CDR3 in amino acids: CASSYNSNQPQHF. DNA of the CDR3: TGTGCCAGCAGTTACAATAGCAATCAGCCCCAGCATTTT.

The chain is built from TRBV11-2 and TRBJ2-5, with TRBD1 matching over 9 bases. The CDR3 is 16 amino acids. The germline CDR1 and CDR2 sequences are SGHAT and FQNNGV. Losses at the gene ends were 3 bases for V and 4 bases for J; bases not matched to a gene: 9. CDR3 bases: TGTGCCAGCAGCTTTCAGGGGACAGGGCGAATAGAGACCCAGTACTTC. Translating gives CASSFQGTGRIETQYF.

The gene calls are TRBV28 and TRBJ2-3; 13 bases align to TRBD2. CDR3 length equals 18 residues. From germline, CDR1 is MDHEN and CDR2 SYDVKM. The ends lost 2 bases at V and 2 bases at J; junction bases unmatched: 7. CDR3 sequence reads: CASSLMTSGRSNTDTQYF. The DNA for the CDR3 is TGTGCCAGCAGTTTAATGACTAGCGGGAGGTCTAACACAGATACGCAGTATTTT.

The chain uses TRBV4-1 and TRBJ1-2, with 9 bases that match TRBD1. The CDR3 loop spans 14 amino acids. The germline V gene has CDR1 MGHRA and CDR2 YSYEKL. J gave up 2 bases and V 6 bases, and 4 bases lay outside the gene matches. CDR3: CASSTQGANYGYTF. The CDR3 DNA reads as TGCGCCAGCAGTACACAGGGGGCGAACTATGGCTACACCTTC.

The CDR3 coding sequence is TGTGCCAGCAGCCAAGACAGGGTACCAAATTCACCCCTCCACTTT. This translates into CASSQDRVPNSPLHF. This chain connects TRBV14 to TRBJ1-6; D is possibly TRBD1 (5 bases). From germline, CDR1 is SGHDN and CDR2 FVKESK. This CDR3 has 15 amino acids. V lost 0 bases and J lost 7, with 10 bases in between.

The chain is built from TRBV5-1 and TRBJ2-1; 12 bases align to TRBD2. CDR3 length equals 16 residues. V gave up 4 bases and J gave up 9 bases; unmatched junction bases: 11. Germline V gene data show CDR1 as SGHRS and CDR2 as YFSETQ. The DNA for the CDR3 is TGCGCCAGCAGCCCCCGGTGGACTAGCGGGATTGGTGAGCAGTTCTTC. This sequence encodes CASSPRWTSGIGEQFF. The whole variable domain, remainder taken from reference TRBV5-1 and TRBJ2-1, is KAGVTQTPRYLIKTRGQQVTLSCSPISGHRSVSWYQQTPGQGLQFLFEYFSETQRNKGNFPGRFSGRQFSNSRSEMNVSTLELGDSALYLCASSPRWTSGIGEQFFGPGTRLTVL.

The chain is built from TRBV6-4 and TRBJ2-3; 7 bases agree with TRBD1. Germline assignment: CDR1 MRHNA and CDR2 SNTAGT. CDR3 size: 15 residues. The V and J ends lost 6 bases and 0 bases, in that order; junction bases with no gene match: 6. CDR3 region: CASREGQSSTDTQYF. DNA for the CDR3: TGTGCCAGCAGAGAGGGACAGAGTAGCACAGATACGCAGTATTTT.

The chain recombines TRBV27 with TRBJ1-4; D uncertain. V was shortened by 9 bases and J by 4 bases, with 9 bases between the two germline ends. CDR1 and CDR2 from the germline V gene are MNHEY and SMNVEV (reference sequence). This CDR3 has 12 amino acids. The CDR3: CASRAFNEKLFF. Here the CDR3 DNA reads TGTGCCAGTAGGGCCTTTAATGAAAAACTGTTTTTT.

The rearrangement joins TRBV6-6 to TRBJ2-2; D is unclear. The CDR3 totals 13 residues. V was clipped by 6 bases and J by 0 bases, with 5 bases between them. Looked up from germline, CDR1 is MNHNY and CDR2 is SVGAGI (reference sequence). The CDR3 here is CASSLTNTGELFF. CDR3 bases: TGTGCCAGCAGCCTCACGAACACCGGGGAGCTGTTTTTT.

The chain uses TRBV28 and TRBJ1-5; D not resolved. Germline V lookup: CDR1 MDHEN, CDR2 SYDVKM. The CDR3 runs to 15 residues. Trimming shortened V by 3 bases and J by 0 bases, and 9 bases separated the two germline ends. CDR3 loop: CASSFRPISNQPQHF. CDR3 in DNA: TGTGCCAGCAGTTTCCGGCCGATTAGCAATCAGCCCCAGCATTTT.